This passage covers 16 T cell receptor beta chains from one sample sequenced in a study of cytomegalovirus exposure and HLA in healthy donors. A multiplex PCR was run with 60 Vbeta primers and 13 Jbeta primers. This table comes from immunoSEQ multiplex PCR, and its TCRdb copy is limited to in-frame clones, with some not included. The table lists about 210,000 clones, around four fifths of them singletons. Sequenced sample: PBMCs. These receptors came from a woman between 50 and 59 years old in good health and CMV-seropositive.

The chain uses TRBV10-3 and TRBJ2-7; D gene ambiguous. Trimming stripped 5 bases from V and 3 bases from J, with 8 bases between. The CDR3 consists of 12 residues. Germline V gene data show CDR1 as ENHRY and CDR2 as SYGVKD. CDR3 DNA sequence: TGTGCCATCAGTCCTCAGAACTACGAGCAGTACTTC. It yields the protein CAISPQNYEQYF.

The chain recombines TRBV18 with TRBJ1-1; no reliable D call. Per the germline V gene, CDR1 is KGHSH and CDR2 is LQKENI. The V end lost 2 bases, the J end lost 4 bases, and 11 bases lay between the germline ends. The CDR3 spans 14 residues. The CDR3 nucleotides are TGTGCCAGCTCACCATTTGGGTCGGGCACTGAAGCTTTCTTT. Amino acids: CASSPFGSGTEAFF. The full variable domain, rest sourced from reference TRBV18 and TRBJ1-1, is NAGVMQNPRHLVRRRGQEARLRCSPMKGHSHVYWYRQLPEEGLKFMVYLQKENIIDESGMPKERFSAEFPKEGPSILRIQQVVRGDSAAYFCASSPFGSGTEAFFGQGTRLTVV.

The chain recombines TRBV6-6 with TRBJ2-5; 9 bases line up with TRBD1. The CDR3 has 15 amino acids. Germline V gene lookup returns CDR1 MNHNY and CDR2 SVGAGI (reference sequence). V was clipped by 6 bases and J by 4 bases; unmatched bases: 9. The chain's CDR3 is CASSPPGQGGETQYF. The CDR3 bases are TGTGCCAGCAGCCCTCCGGGACAGGGTGGAGAGACCCAGTACTTC.

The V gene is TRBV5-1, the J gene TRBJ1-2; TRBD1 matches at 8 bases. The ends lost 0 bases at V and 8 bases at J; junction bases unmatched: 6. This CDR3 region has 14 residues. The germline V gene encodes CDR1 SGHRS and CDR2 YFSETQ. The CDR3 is CASSLDGQGAGYTF. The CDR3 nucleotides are TGCGCCAGCAGCTTGGACGGGCAGGGGGCAGGCTACACCTTC. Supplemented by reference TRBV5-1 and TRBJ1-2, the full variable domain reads KAGVTQTPRYLIKTRGQQVTLSCSPISGHRSVSWYQQTPGQGLQFLFEYFSETQRNKGNFPGRFSGRQFSNSRSEMNVSTLELGDSALYLCASSLDGQGAGYTFGSGTRLTVV.

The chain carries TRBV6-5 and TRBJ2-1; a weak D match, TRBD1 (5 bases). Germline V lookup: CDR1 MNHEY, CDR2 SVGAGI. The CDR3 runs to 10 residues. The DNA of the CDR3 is TGTGCGTGCAGGGCCAATGAGCAGTTCTTC. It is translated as CACRANEQFF.

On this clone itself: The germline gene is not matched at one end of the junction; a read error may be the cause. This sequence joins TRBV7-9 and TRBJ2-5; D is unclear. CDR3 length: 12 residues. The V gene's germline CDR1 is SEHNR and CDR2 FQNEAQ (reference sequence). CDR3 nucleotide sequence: TGTTCCAGCAGCTTACATAGTGAGACCCAGTACTTC. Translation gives CSSSLHSETQYF.

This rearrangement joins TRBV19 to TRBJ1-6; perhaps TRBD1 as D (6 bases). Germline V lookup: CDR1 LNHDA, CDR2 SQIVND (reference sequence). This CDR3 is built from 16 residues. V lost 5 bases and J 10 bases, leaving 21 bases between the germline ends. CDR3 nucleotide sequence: TGTGCCAGTAGTTACTTGACTCGGCAGGGGTTCTCACCCCTCCACTTT. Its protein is CASSYLTRQGFSPLHF.

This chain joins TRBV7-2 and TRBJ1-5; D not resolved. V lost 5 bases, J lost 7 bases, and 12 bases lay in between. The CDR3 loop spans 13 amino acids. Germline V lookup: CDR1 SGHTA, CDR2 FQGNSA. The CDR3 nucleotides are TGTGCCAGCAGCGCCAACGGTTGGCAGCCCCAGCATTTT. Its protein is CASSANGWQPQHF. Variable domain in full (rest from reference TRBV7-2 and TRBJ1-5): GAGVSQSPSNKVTEKGKDVELRCDPISGHTALYWYRQSLGQGLEFLIYFQGNSAPDKSGLPSDRFSAERTGGSVSTLTIQRTQQEDSAVYLCASSANGWQPQHFGDGTRLSIL.

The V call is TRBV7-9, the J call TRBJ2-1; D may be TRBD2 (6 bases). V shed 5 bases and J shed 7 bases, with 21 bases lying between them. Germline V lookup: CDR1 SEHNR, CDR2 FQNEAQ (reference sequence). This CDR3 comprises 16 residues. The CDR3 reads CASSLGRPGGWNEQFF. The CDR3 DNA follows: TGTGCCAGCAGCCTAGGTCGGCCTGGGGGGTGGAATGAGCAGTTCTTC.

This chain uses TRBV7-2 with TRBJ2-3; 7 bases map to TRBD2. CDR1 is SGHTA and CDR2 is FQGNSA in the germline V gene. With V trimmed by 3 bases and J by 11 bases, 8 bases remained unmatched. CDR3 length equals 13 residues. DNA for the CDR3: TGTGCCAGCAGCTTCGGGAGGTTGGAAGGGCAGTATTTT. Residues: CASSFGRLEGQYF. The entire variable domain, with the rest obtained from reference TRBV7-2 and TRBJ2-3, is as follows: GAGVSQSPSNKVTEKGKDVELRCDPISGHTALYWYRQSLGQGLEFLIYFQGNSAPDKSGLPSDRFSAERTGGSVSTLTIQRTQQEDSAVYLCASSFGRLEGQYFGPGTRLTVL.

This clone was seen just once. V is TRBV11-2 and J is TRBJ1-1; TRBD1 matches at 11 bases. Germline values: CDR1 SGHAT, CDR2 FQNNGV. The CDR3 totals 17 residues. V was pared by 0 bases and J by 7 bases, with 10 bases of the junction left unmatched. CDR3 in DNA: TGTGCCAGCAGCTTAGATCTTCGGACAGGGGGCTGGGGTGAAGCTTTCTTT. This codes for CASSLDLRTGGWGEAFF.

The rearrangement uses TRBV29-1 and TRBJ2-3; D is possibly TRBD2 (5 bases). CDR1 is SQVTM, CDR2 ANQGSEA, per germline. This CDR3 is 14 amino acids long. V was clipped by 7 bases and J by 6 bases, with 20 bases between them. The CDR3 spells CSATEGRAWDTQYF. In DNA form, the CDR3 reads TGCAGCGCCACCGAAGGGCGGGCGTGGGATACGCAGTATTTT.

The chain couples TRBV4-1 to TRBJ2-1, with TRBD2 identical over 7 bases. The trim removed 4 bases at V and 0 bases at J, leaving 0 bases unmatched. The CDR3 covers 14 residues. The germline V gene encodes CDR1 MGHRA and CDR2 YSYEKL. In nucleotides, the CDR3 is TGCGCCAGCAGCCGGGACTACTCCTACAATGAGCAGTTCTTC. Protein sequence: CASSRDYSYNEQFF.

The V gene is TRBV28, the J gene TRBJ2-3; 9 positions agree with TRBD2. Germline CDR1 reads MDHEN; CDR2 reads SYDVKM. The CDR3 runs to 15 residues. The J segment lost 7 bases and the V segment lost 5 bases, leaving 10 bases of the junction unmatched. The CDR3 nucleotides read TGTGCCAGCAGTGGTCGGCGGGGGGGCCTAAATACGCAGTATTTT. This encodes CASSGRRGGLNTQYF.

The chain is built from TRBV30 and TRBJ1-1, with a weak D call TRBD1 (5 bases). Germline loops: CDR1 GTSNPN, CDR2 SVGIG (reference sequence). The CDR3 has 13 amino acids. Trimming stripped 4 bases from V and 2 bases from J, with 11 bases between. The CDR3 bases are TGTGCCTGGAACAGGTTGCCAAACACTGAAGCTTTCTTT. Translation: CAWNRLPNTEAFF.

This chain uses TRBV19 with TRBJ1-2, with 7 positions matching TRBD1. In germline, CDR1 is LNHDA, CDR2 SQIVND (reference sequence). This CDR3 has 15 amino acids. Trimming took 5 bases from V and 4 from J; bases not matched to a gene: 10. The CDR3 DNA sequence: TGTGCCAGTAGTGCCTCCCGGGACAGCGTCTATGGCTACACCTTC. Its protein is CASSASRDSVYGYTF.